These 15 T cell receptor beta chains were all obtained from the same sample, sequenced in a study of blood T cell repertoires in COVID-19 (dated by TCRdb to about 2020). The receptor library was made with the immunoSEQ multiplex PCR assay. Sourced from immuneACCESS, this table was stored by TCRdb with only in-frame sequences that have V and J called. A share of the clones is absent; for the studies checked, an unresolved V gene accounts for under half, and the remainder has no known explanation. Present in this sample are around 280,000 clones, around 90% of which were seen just once. The ten largest make up about 2.2% of the sample. Material for sequencing was peripheral blood. Receptors were obtained from a woman aged 45-65 years who had recovered from COVID-19.

The chain carries TRBV18 and TRBJ1-2; 7 nucleotides align to TRBD1. The V gene's germline CDR1 is KGHSH and CDR2 LQKENI. The CDR3 totals 15 residues. J gave up 4 bases and V 6 bases, and 11 bases lay outside the gene matches. The CDR3 region is CASSPTSGGLYGYTF. The CDR3 nucleotides read TGTGCCAGCTCGCCAACGTCAGGGGGGCTCTATGGCTACACCTTC.

The rearrangement links TRBV9 to TRBJ1-3; 7 nucleotides line up with TRBD1. The J segment lost 4 bases and the V segment lost 4 bases, leaving 11 bases of the junction unmatched. This CDR3 comprises 16 residues. Germline values: CDR1 SGDLS, CDR2 YYNGEE. CDR3 sequence reads: CASSRVNRGGGNTIYF. The DNA of the CDR3 is TGTGCCAGCAGCCGAGTAAACAGGGGAGGCGGAAACACCATATATTTT. Full variable domain (outside the CDR3, taken from reference TRBV9 and TRBJ1-3): DSGVTQTPKHLITATGQRVTLRCSPRSGDLSVYWYQQSLDQGLQFLIQYYNGEERAKGNILERFSAQQFPDLHSELNLSSLELGDSALYFCASSRVNRGGGNTIYFGEGSWLTVV.

The genes are TRBV6-5 and TRBJ1-5; 7 bases match TRBD1. Germline CDR1 reads MNHEY; CDR2 reads SVGAGI. Unmatched junction bases numbered 10, after V lost 4 bases and J lost 7 bases. The CDR3 covers 15 residues. The CDR3 protein is CASSWDRTGSQPQHF. In DNA, the CDR3 is TGTGCCAGCAGTTGGGACAGAACGGGGTCCCAGCCCCAGCATTTT.

The chain combines TRBV3-1 (or the pseudogene TRBV3-2) with TRBJ1-4; no clear D. Trimming pared 5 bases from V and 8 bases from J, leaving 21 bases between. The CDR3 contains 16 residues. CDR1 LGHDT and CDR2 YNNKEL come from the germline V gene (reference sequence). The CDR3 nucleotides are TGTGCCAGCAGCTTAGGACCGCCGGGAATTAGGGAAAAACTGTTTTTT. Translation gives CASSLGPPGIREKLFF.

The J gene is TRBJ1-1, the V gene TRBV12-3 or TRBV12-4; TRBD1 might be the D (6 bases). V was pared by 6 bases and J by 4 bases, with 12 bases between. The CDR3 is 13 residues long. The CDR3 DNA reads TGTGCCAGCAGCGTCCCCAGGGGCACTGAAGCTTTCTTT. Its translation is CASSVPRGTEAFF.

This sequence joins TRBV4-3 and TRBJ2-5; 8 bases map to TRBD2. Germline loops: CDR1 LGHNA, CDR2 YSLEER. The CDR3 covers 16 residues. V trimming: 0 bases; J trimming: 5 bases; junction bases outside the gene matches: 8. The CDR3 region has the DNA TGCGCCAGCAGCCAAGATCTGTCGGGGGGGCACGAGACCCAGTACTTC. It yields the protein CASSQDLSGGHETQYF.

This rearrangement joins TRBV5-6 to TRBJ1-1, with 10 nucleotides matching TRBD1. V trimming: 5 bases; J trimming: 7 bases; junction bases outside the gene matches: 14. Germline V gives CDR1 SGHDT, CDR2 YYEEEE. The CDR3 has 16 amino acids. The CDR3 DNA reads TGTGCCAGCAGACCATTCCCGGGACAGGGGATGGGTGAAGCTTTCTTT. This sequence encodes CASRPFPGQGMGEAFF.

The sample holds a few counts of this clone. The gene calls are TRBV25-1 and TRBJ2-5; maybe TRBD2 (7 bases). The CDR3 loop spans 14 amino acids. Germline lookup yields CDR1 MGHDK and CDR2 SYGVNS. Trimming took off 5 bases at V and 5 bases at J, with 15 bases between the two ends. For the CDR3, the DNA is TGTGCCAGCAGTTGGTGGGGGGGCCAGGAGACCCAGTACTTC. Amino acids: CASSWWGGQETQYF.

This chain joins TRBV28 and TRBJ1-5; TRBD1 matches at 10 bases. Losses at the gene ends were 5 bases for V and 1 base for J; bases not matched to a gene: 5. The CDR3 covers 16 residues. Looked up from germline, CDR1 is MDHEN and CDR2 is SYDVKM. The CDR3 DNA follows: TGTGCCAGCAGTGAAACGGGACAGGGGAGCAATCAGCCCCAGCATTTT. Its protein product is CASSETGQGSNQPQHF.

The chain employs TRBV15 and TRBJ1-1, with D possibly matching TRBD1 (5 bases). In germline, CDR1 is LNHNV, CDR2 YYDKDF (reference sequence). CDR3 length equals 17 residues. V was cut by 4 bases and J by 4 bases, with 22 bases left in between. CDR3: CATSNYRGLRRTTEAFF. The DNA for the CDR3 is TGTGCCACCAGCAACTACCGGGGACTAAGGCGGACCACTGAAGCTTTCTTT.

The rearrangement links TRBV18 to TRBJ2-7; 9 bases are a match to TRBD1. The CDR3 is made up of 14 amino acids. Germline loops: CDR1 KGHSH, CDR2 LQKENI. The trim removed 3 bases at V and 2 bases at J, leaving 2 bases unmatched. Here the CDR3 reads CASSPRQGAYEQYF. The CDR3 nucleotides are TGTGCCAGCTCACCCCGACAGGGGGCCTACGAGCAGTACTTC.

This clone was detected ten times or more. This chain connects TRBV2 to TRBJ1-1; D remains ambiguous. CDR3 length: 13 residues. Germline-derived CDR1 and CDR2 are SNHLY and FYNNEI. V lost 7 bases, J lost 1 base, and 10 bases lay in between. CDR3 residues: CASTQLQNTEAFF. In DNA form, the CDR3 reads TGTGCCAGCACGCAACTACAGAACACTGAAGCTTTCTTT.

J is TRBJ1-5 and V is TRBV27; perhaps TRBD1 as D (6 bases). The CDR3 has 15 amino acids. The V gene's germline CDR1 is MNHEY and CDR2 SMNVEV (reference sequence). Deletions cut 5 bases from V and 6 bases from J, with 17 bases between. The chain's CDR3 is CASSPNREPLQPQHF. The DNA of the CDR3 is TGTGCCAGCAGTCCGAACAGGGAACCGCTTCAGCCCCAGCATTTT.

V is TRBV19 and J is TRBJ2-6; possibly TRBD1 for D (5 bases). The germline V gene encodes CDR1 LNHDA and CDR2 SQIVND (reference sequence). The CDR3 loop spans 15 amino acids. Between the trimmed V and J ends, which lost 4 bases and 2 bases, there was a span of 9 bases. CDR3 sequence: CASSTDRPGANVLTF. The CDR3 DNA reads TGTGCCAGTAGTACCGACAGACCTGGGGCCAACGTCCTGACTTTC.

This sequence joins TRBV5-6 and TRBJ1-2; D remains ambiguous. This CDR3 contains 14 residues. Germline CDR1 SGHDT, CDR2 YYEEEE. The V end lost 1 base, the J end lost 7 bases, and 14 bases lay between the germline ends. Here the CDR3 DNA reads TGTGCCAGCAGCTTGTCGAGGTTTGGGTTTGGCTACACCTTC. Encoded protein: CASSLSRFGFGYTF.